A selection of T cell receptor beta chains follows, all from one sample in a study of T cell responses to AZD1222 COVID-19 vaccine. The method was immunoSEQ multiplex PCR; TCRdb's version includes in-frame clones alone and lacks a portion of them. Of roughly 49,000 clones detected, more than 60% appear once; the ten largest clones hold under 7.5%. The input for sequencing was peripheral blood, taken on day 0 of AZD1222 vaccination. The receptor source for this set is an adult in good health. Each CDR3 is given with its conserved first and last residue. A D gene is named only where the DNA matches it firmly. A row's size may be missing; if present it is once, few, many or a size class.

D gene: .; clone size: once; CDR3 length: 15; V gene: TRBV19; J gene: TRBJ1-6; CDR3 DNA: TGTGCCAGTACCCCCGTTGGGAATTATAATTCACCCCTCCACTTT; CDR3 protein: CASTPVGNYNSPLHF
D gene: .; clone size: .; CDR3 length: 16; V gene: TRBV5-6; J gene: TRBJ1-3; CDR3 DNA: TGTGCCAGCAGCTTGGGTTTAATGGGTTCTGGAAACACCATATATTTT; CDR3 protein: CASSLGLMGSGNTIYF
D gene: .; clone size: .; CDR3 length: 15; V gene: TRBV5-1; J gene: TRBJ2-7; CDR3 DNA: TGCGCCAGCAGCCTCAGGGGGGAAGCGGGAGACGAGCAGTACTTC; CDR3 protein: CASSLRGEAGDEQYF
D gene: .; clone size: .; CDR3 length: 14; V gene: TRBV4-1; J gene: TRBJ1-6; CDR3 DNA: TGCGCCAGCAGTGGAGTAGGGCCGAATTCACCCCTCCACTTT; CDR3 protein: CASSGVGPNSPLHF
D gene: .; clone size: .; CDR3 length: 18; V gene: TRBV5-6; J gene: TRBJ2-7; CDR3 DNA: TGTGCCAGCAGCCGAGGGACGGGTCGAGGTAGCGGCGCCTACGAGCAGTACTTC; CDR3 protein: CASSRGTGRGSGAYEQYF
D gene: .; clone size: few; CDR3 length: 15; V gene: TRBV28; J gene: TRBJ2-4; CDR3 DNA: TGTGCCAGCAGCCCAATAGGGGACCAAGAAAACATTCAGTACTTC; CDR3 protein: CASSPIGDQENIQYF
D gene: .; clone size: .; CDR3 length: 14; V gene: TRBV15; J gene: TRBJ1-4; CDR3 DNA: TGTGCCACCAGCAGAGTGGACTCAAATGAAAAACTGTTTTTT; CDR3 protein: CATSRVDSNEKLFF
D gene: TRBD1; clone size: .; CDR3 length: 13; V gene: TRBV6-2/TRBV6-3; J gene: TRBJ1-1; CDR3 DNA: TGTGCCAGCAGTTGGACAGGAGATACTGAAGCTTTCTTT; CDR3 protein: CASSWTGDTEAFF
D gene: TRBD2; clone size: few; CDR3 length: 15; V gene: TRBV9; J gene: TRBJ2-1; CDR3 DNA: TGTGCCAGCAGCTTAGCTTCGGGGGGATACAATGAGCAGTTCTTC; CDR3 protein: CASSLASGGYNEQFF
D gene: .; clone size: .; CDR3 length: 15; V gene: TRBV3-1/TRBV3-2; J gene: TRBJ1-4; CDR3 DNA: TGTGCCAGCAGCCAAGCCCGGACAGTACCCAAGAAGGTGTTTTTT; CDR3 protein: CASSQARTVPKKVFF